This record covers a single T cell receptor beta chain. The source of the sample is a study of OX40 agonist ivuxolimab in advanced cancers. Study at large: Mean age around 60 years, range about 20 to 79; around 80% male.

Germline V gene data show CDR1 as LGHNA and CDR2 as YNFKEQ. V was cut by 5 bases and J by 0 bases, with 11 bases left in between. The CDR3 totals 15 residues. Sequencing was performed with immunoSEQ multiplex PCR; in TCRdb, only in-frame clones are kept and a portion is missing. The sample includes 50,000 to 60,000 clones, about four fifths of them seen just once. This chain uses TRBV4-2 with TRBJ2-1; D is unresolved. Source: CD4+ or CD8+ T cells sorted from blood, taken in a trial of the OX40 agonist ivuxolimab. The sequence derives from an adult with an advanced solid tumor such as melanoma, head and neck, liver or kidney cancer. As DNA, the CDR3 is TGTGCCAGCAGCTGGACCACTGACTCCTACAATGAGCAGTTCTTC. Protein product: CASSWTTDSYNEQFF.